These 9 T cell receptor beta chains were sequenced from one sample in a study of shared clonotypes between healthy human individuals. Cells designated naive CD8 were CD45RO-negative and were positively selected for CCR7, with terminally differentiated effector memory CD45RA+ cells excluded. Using immunoSEQ multiplex PCR, the repertoire was profiled, and TCRdb retains in-frame clones only, with some absent. The sample carries around 1.9 million clones, over 85% recorded once. The sequenced sample consisted of naive CD8+ T cells from PBMCs. These receptors were obtained from a man between 18 and 35 years old in good health. Some clones in this sample may be carry-over from other donors' samples.

The rearrangement joins TRBV7-9 to TRBJ1-1; D is ambiguous. Germline V CDR1 and CDR2: SEHNR, FQNEAQ (reference sequence). The CDR3 sequence is 13 residues long. Trimming removed 6 bases from V and 3 bases from J, with 11 bases in between. This CDR3 is CASRSGGDTEAFF. CDR3 nucleotide sequence: TGTGCCAGCAGATCAGGCGGAGACACTGAAGCTTTCTTT. Filled out from reference TRBV7-9 and TRBJ1-1, the complete variable domain reads DTGVSQNPRHKITKRGQNVTFRCDPISEHNRLYWYRQTLGQGPEFLTYFQNEAQLEKSRLLSDRFSAERPKGSFSTLEIQRTEQGDSAMYLCASRSGGDTEAFFGQGTRLTVV.

This chain joins TRBV5-4 and TRBJ1-2; 9 bases are a match to TRBD1. Losses at the gene ends were 6 bases for V and 8 bases for J; bases not matched to a gene: 11. CDR1 SGHNT and CDR2 YYREEE come from the germline V gene (reference sequence). The CDR3 runs to 14 residues. The DNA of the CDR3 is TGTGCCAGCACCACGGACAGGGGCCAGCGCGGCTACACCTTC. It translates to CASTTDRGQRGYTF. The full variable domain, with the rest looked up from reference TRBV5-4 and TRBJ1-2, is ETGVTQSPTHLIKTRGQQVTLRCSSQSGHNTVSWYQQALGQGPQFIFQYYREEENGRGNFPPRFSGLQFPNYSSELNVNALELDDSALYLCASTTDRGQRGYTFGSGTRLTVV.

The chain joins TRBV2 to TRBJ2-2; D is unresolved. CDR3 size: 15 residues. Germline values: CDR1 SNHLY, CDR2 FYNNEI. V was trimmed by 1 base and J by 7 bases, leaving 13 bases between them. Here the CDR3 DNA reads TGTGCCAGCAGTGAAGGGTGGGTTTATGGCGGGGAGCTGTTTTTT. Translating gives CASSEGWVYGGELFF.

This chain joins TRBV4-1 and TRBJ2-3; D remains unclear. The CDR3 covers 15 residues. Germline CDR1 MGHRA, CDR2 YSYEKL. With 0 bases removed from V and 8 bases from J, the gap between germline ends came to 15 bases. The CDR3 protein is CASSQDLRPQGTQYF. The CDR3 nucleotides read TGCGCCAGCAGCCAAGATCTACGCCCACAAGGTACGCAGTATTTT.

Here the CDR3 reads CASSQETPGLFTDTQYF. The CDR3 bases are TGCGCCAGCAGCCAAGAAACGCCGGGACTTTTCACAGATACGCAGTATTTT. This rearrangement joins TRBV4-3 to TRBJ2-3; TRBD2 might be the D (6 bases). Germline-derived CDR1 and CDR2 are LGHNA and YSLEER. V was clipped by 0 bases and J by 2 bases, with 15 bases between them. The CDR3 runs 17 residues.

The CDR3 DNA reads TGTGCCACCAGCAGCGGGACAGGGGACTACGAGCAGTACTTC. It codes for CATSSGTGDYEQYF. The rearrangement links TRBV15 to TRBJ2-7, with 10 bases aligning to TRBD1. J gave up 3 bases and V 3 bases, and 2 bases lay outside the gene matches. Germline V gives CDR1 LNHNV, CDR2 YYDKDF (reference sequence). This CDR3 contains 14 residues.

The V gene is TRBV4-1, the J gene TRBJ2-7; 8 bases fit TRBD1. Trimming at V came to 6 bases and at J to 5 bases, leaving 0 bases not matched to a gene. The length of the CDR3 is 11 residues. The germline V gene encodes CDR1 MGHRA and CDR2 YSYEKL. DNA for the CDR3: TGCGCCAGCAGACAGGGGGACGAGCAGTACTTC. Translated: CASRQGDEQYF.

V is TRBV5-1 and J is TRBJ2-7; unclear D gene. V was shortened by 0 bases and J by 3 bases, with 10 bases between the two germline ends. The germline gives CDR1 SGHRS, CDR2 YFSETQ. CDR3 size: 14 residues. The CDR3 loop is CASSLAARHYEQYF. The CDR3 DNA sequence: TGCGCCAGCAGCTTGGCAGCCAGACACTACGAGCAGTACTTC. Drawing the rest from reference TRBV5-1 and TRBJ2-7, the complete variable domain is KAGVTQTPRYLIKTRGQQVTLSCSPISGHRSVSWYQQTPGQGLQFLFEYFSETQRNKGNFPGRFSGRQFSNSRSEMNVSTLELGDSALYLCASSLAARHYEQYFGPGTRLTVT.

This chain connects TRBV25-1 to TRBJ2-2, with a tentative D call TRBD2 (5 bases). Trimming left V 10 bases short and J 6 bases short, with 12 bases between. CDR3 length equals 12 residues. CDR1 is MGHDK, CDR2 SYGVNS, per germline. The CDR3 region is CAINSSAGELFF. The CDR3 nucleotides read TGTGCCATAAATAGTAGCGCCGGGGAGCTGTTTTTT.